The clone carrying this T cell receptor (beta chain) was recorded many times. CDR3 size: 14 residues. V was pared by 3 bases and J by 2 bases, with 11 bases between. The germline V gene has CDR1 MDHEN and CDR2 SYDVKM. The library targeted TCRbeta and was prepared with unique molecular identifiers. From the PCR reads, TCRdb called clonotypes with MiXCR, one entry per CDR3 protein. The repertoire holds 490,000 or so distinct CDR3 sequences, with about an eighth as singletons. The data are from a study of T-cell reconstitution after alpha-beta-depleted transplantation in children. The sample was PBMCs from the stem cell graft donor, taken from the stem cell graft. The sequence was obtained from a human donor who donated a stem cell graft to a child with combined immunodeficiency. V usage is TRBV28 and J usage is TRBJ2-7; D is unresolved. The CDR3 region is CASSFGVLTYEQYF. CDR3 coding DNA: TGTGCCAGCAGTTTCGGCGTGCTGACCTACGAGCAGTACTTC.